Included here is one T cell receptor (beta chain) sequence, with context. Measured with immunoSEQ multiplex PCR; TCRdb has only the in-frame clones, and not every one. The data contain about 2.5 million clones, just under 95% of them singletons. The data belong to a study of shared clonotypes between healthy human individuals. Germline V gene data show CDR1 as MNHEY and CDR2 as SVGAGI. Trimming removed 5 bases from V and 3 bases from J; junction bases left unmatched: 1. The CDR3 consists of 13 residues. The rearrangement uses TRBV6-5 and TRBJ1-3, with TRBD1 identical over 7 bases. This TCR derives from a man younger than 35 in good health. Some clones in this sample may be carry-over from other donors' samples. Sequencing was performed on naive CD4+ T cells from PBMCs. Subset given: CD45RA+ positively selected. CDR3 region: CASSTGVGNTIYF. Here the CDR3 DNA reads TGTGCCAGCAGTACAGGGGTTGGAAACACCATATATTTT.